One and the same sample provided the 8 T cell receptor beta chains below, sequenced in a study of graft-versus-host responses after intestinal transplantation. TCRdb keeps only in-frame clones here, not all; method: immunoSEQ multiplex PCR. The sample has 30,000 to 50,000 clones, nearly 95% seen once; the top ten hold less than 0.25%. These receptors are not linked to any known antigen. Sequencing used unstimulated CD8+ T cells sorted from spleen or lymph node cells, obtained before transplant. These receptor sequences come from a human donor who was the organ donor for an intestinal transplant.

The chain uses TRBV30 and TRBJ2-5; 12 bases line up with TRBD2. The CDR3 is 18 residues long. The germline V gene encodes CDR1 GTSNPN and CDR2 SVGIG (reference sequence). J was trimmed by 5 bases and V by 0 bases; bases with no gene match: 13. The CDR3 loop reads CAWSVRFASGGAVETQYF. CDR3 bases: TGTGCCTGGAGTGTAAGGTTTGCTAGCGGGGGGGCCGTGGAGACCCAGTACTTC.

This clone is a singleton in its sample. Because it lacks the conserved phenylalanine or tryptophan at the end, this CDR3 is likely a read error. The DNA is left out, because the CDR3 cannot be placed on it with certainty; the CDR3 is given as TCRdb lists it. This chain uses TRBV6-5 with TRBJ2-3; the table's D call of TRBD1 was not tested on the DNA. The CDR3 is 11 amino acids long, termini counted. CDR1 MNHEY and CDR2 SVGAGI come from the germline V gene. The chain's CDR3 is CASSQRWTDGI.

Only one count was recorded for this clone. V gene TRBV4-3 combines with J gene TRBJ2-7, with TRBD1 matching 11 bases. The length of the CDR3 is 16 residues. The junction had 7 bases not matched to a gene; V was cut back by 0 bases and J by 6 bases. The V gene's germline CDR1 is LGHNA and CDR2 YSLEER. Here the CDR3 reads CASSQEAGQGVIEQYF. The CDR3 DNA sequence: TGCGCCAGCAGCCAAGAAGCGGGACAGGGGGTCATCGAGCAGTACTTC.

V usage is TRBV9 and J usage is TRBJ1-1; tentative D call: TRBD1 (5 bases). The germline CDR1 and CDR2 sequences are SGDLS and YYNGEE. Trimming took 0 bases from V and 5 from J, leaving 11 bases between them. CDR3 size: 14 residues. CDR3 residues: CASSVGAGRTEAFF. The DNA for the CDR3 is TGTGCCAGCAGCGTAGGAGCAGGGAGAACTGAAGCTTTCTTT.

This sequence joins TRBV5-1 and TRBJ2-7, with D uncertain. CDR1 SGHRS and CDR2 YFSETQ come from the germline V gene. V was trimmed by 0 bases and J by 5 bases, leaving 3 bases between them. The CDR3 runs to 11 residues. CDR3 coding DNA: TGCGCCAGCAGCTTGGGTCACGAGCAGTACTTC. It specifies CASSLGHEQYF.

The chain couples TRBV4-3 to TRBJ2-5; possibly TRBD1 for D (5 bases). This CDR3 is 16 amino acids long. Trimming removed 1 base from V and 1 base from J, with 13 bases in between. Germline loops: CDR1 LGHNA, CDR2 YSLEER. CDR3 nucleotides: TGCGCCAGCAGCCAAGTGGGCAGGGTAAGCCAAGAGACCCAGTACTTC. Translating it yields CASSQVGRVSQETQYF.

The chain links TRBV30 to TRBJ2-7; possible D gene TRBD2, 5 bases. The CDR3 consists of 13 residues. Per the germline V gene, CDR1 is GTSNPN and CDR2 is SVGIG (reference sequence). V was trimmed by 4 bases and J by 3 bases, leaving 13 bases between them. The CDR3 sequence: CAWKASSNYEQYF. The CDR3 DNA reads as TGTGCCTGGAAGGCTAGCTCTAACTACGAGCAGTACTTC.

This chain uses TRBV6-1 with TRBJ1-6; unclear D gene. Germline V gene sequence: CDR1 MNHNS, CDR2 SASEGT. This CDR3 spans 14 amino acids. V lost 4 bases and J 8 bases, leaving 12 bases between the germline ends. CDR3 residues: CASSAGREDSPLHF. CDR3 DNA: TGTGCCAGCAGTGCTGGGAGGGAGGATTCACCCCTCCACTTT.